Each of the 12 T cell receptor beta chains below was sequenced from the same sample in a study of graft-versus-host responses after intestinal transplantation. These receptors' targets are unknown. Libraries were prepared by immunoSEQ multiplex PCR; TCRdb keeps only in-frame clonotypes and omits some of them. The sample records about 120,000 clones, roughly 93% being singletons. This sample comprised unstimulated CD4+ T cells sorted from spleen or lymph node cells, obtained before intestinal transplant. The receptors stem from a human donor who received an intestinal transplant.

The chain combines TRBV5-1 with TRBJ2-5; possibly TRBD2 for D (7 bases). This CDR3 contains 15 residues. Germline assignment: CDR1 SGHRS and CDR2 YFSETQ. V was pared by 3 bases and J by 2 bases, with 14 bases between. CDR3 sequence: CASSSRGGWQETQYF. CDR3 coding DNA: TGCGCCAGCAGCTCTAGGGGGGGGTGGCAAGAGACCCAGTACTTC.

The V call is TRBV25-1, the J call TRBJ1-1; D is undetermined. V was cut by 6 bases and J by 1 base, with 12 bases left in between. This CDR3 is 14 amino acids long. Germline loops: CDR1 MGHDK, CDR2 SYGVNS. CDR3: CASSEAIANTEAFF. The CDR3 nucleotides are TGTGCCAGCAGCGAAGCAATAGCGAACACTGAAGCTTTCTTT.

This clone was detected only a few times. V usage is TRBV18 and J usage is TRBJ2-5, with 9 bases lining up with TRBD1. Looked up from germline, CDR1 is KGHSH and CDR2 is LQKENI. This CDR3 contains 15 residues. The J segment lost 6 bases and the V segment lost 1 base, leaving 6 bases of the junction unmatched. CDR3 residues: CASSPLLGQGQTQYF. CDR3 DNA sequence: TGTGCCAGCTCACCACTACTTGGACAGGGGCAGACCCAGTACTTC.

The table lists this clone with a count of one. The CDR3 spells CASNIRDYGYTF. CDR3 nucleotides: TGTGCCAGTAACATCAGGGACTATGGCTACACCTTC. The V gene is TRBV19, the J gene TRBJ1-2, with D possibly being TRBD1 (5 bases). From germline, CDR1 is LNHDA and CDR2 SQIVND (reference sequence). Trimming pared 7 bases from V and 3 bases from J, leaving 9 bases between. CDR3 length equals 12 residues.

The CDR3 reads CSVGYRRDTEAFF. DNA for the CDR3: TGCAGCGTTGGGTACCGGAGGGACACTGAAGCTTTCTTT. The chain links TRBV29-1 to TRBJ1-1; no clear D. The length of the CDR3 is 13 residues. Germline V gives CDR1 SQVTM, CDR2 ANQGSEA. Trimming cost V 4 bases and J 3 bases, with 12 bases left between them.

J is TRBJ1-1 and V is TRBV5-1, with 7 bases aligning to TRBD1. The CDR3 length is 14 residues. V lost 3 bases, J lost 2 bases, and 4 bases stayed unmatched. Germline lookup yields CDR1 SGHRS and CDR2 YFSETQ. Here the CDR3 reads CASSWGQPNTEAFF. CDR3 sequence (DNA): TGCGCCAGCAGCTGGGGACAGCCAAACACTGAAGCTTTCTTT.

This clone appeared once. The chain recombines TRBV27 with TRBJ2-6; the D is unclear. V was shortened by 6 bases and J by 8 bases, with 11 bases between the two germline ends. CDR3 length: 13 amino acids. Germline V CDR1 and CDR2: MNHEY, SMNVEV (reference sequence). For the CDR3, the DNA is TGTGCCAGCAGCCCAACTTGGACCAACGTCCTGACTTTC. As protein: CASSPTWTNVLTF.

J is TRBJ2-2 and V is TRBV5-1; TRBD2 matches at 7 bases. The length of the CDR3 is 15 residues. CDR1 is SGHRS and CDR2 is YFSETQ in the germline V gene. V shed 4 bases and J 2 bases; nucleotides not matched to a gene: 5. The CDR3 loop is CASSTPSGNTGELFF. DNA of the CDR3: TGCGCCAGCAGCACCCCTAGCGGCAACACCGGGGAGCTGTTTTTT.

CDR3 sequence (DNA): TGTGCCAGCGGCCTCCAGGGGGCCGCCAAAAACATTCAGTACTTC. Encoded protein: CASGLQGAAKNIQYF. This sequence joins TRBV7-9 and TRBJ2-4; 8 nucleotides agree with TRBD1. CDR3 length: 15 amino acids. The J segment lost 1 base and the V segment lost 8 bases, leaving 7 bases of the junction unmatched. Germline V gene data show CDR1 as SEHNR and CDR2 as FQNEAQ (reference sequence).

The genes are TRBV19 and TRBJ2-3, with TRBD2 matching 11 bases. This CDR3 is built from 15 residues. J gave up 6 bases and V 4 bases, and 6 bases lay outside the gene matches. Germline V gene lookup returns CDR1 LNHDA and CDR2 SQIVND (reference sequence). The CDR3 protein is CASSTTSGIIDTQYF. CDR3 coding DNA: TGTGCCAGTAGTACGACTAGCGGGATAATCGATACGCAGTATTTT. Combining the CDR3 with reference TRBV19 and TRBJ2-3 gives the whole variable domain DGGITQSPKYLFRKEGQNVTLSCEQNLNHDAMYWYRQDPGQGLRLIYYSQIVNDFQKGDIAEGYSVSREKKESFPLTVTSAQKNPTAFYLCASSTTSGIIDTQYFGPGTRLTVL.

CDR3 DNA sequence: TGTGCCAGCGGACTAGCGGGAGGGGGGCAGTATTTT. Protein product: CASGLAGGGQYF. The V call is TRBV7-9, the J call TRBJ2-3; 15 bases are a match to TRBD2. The CDR3 runs to 12 residues. Germline assignment: CDR1 SEHNR and CDR2 FQNEAQ (reference sequence). J was trimmed by 11 bases and V by 8 bases; bases with no gene match: 2.

This rearrangement joins TRBV28 to TRBJ1-2; TRBD1 might be the D (6 bases). V gave up 4 bases and J gave up 5 bases, with 11 bases separating them. The CDR3 length is 13 residues. Germline V gives CDR1 MDHEN, CDR2 SYDVKM. For the CDR3, the DNA is TGTGCCAGCAGTTCGGGGCAGGGGTATGGCTACACCTTC. Amino acid sequence: CASSSGQGYGYTF.